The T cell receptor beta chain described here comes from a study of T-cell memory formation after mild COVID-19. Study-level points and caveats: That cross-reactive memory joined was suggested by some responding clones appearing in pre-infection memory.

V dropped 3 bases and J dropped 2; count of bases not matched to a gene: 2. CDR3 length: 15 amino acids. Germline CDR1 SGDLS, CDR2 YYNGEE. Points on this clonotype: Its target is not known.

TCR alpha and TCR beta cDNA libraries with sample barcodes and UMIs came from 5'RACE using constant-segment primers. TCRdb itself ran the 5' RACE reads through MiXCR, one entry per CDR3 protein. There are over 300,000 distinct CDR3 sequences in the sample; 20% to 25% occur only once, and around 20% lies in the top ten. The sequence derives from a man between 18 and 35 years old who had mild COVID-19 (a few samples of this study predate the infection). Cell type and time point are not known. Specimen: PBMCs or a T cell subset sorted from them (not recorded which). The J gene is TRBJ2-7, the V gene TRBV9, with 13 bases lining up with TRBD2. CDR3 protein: CASSAGLAGTYEQYF. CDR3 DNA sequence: TGTGCCAGCAGCGCGGGACTAGCGGGGACCTACGAGCAGTACTTC. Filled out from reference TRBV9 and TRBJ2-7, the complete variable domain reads DSGVTQTPKHLITATGQRVTLRCSPRSGDLSVYWYQQSLDQGLQFLIQYYNGEERAKGNILERFSAQQFPDLHSELNLSSLELGDSALYFCASSAGLAGTYEQYFGPGTRLTVT.